Following are 18 T cell receptor beta chains from one sample sequenced in a study of vaccination effects on CD4 cells after COVID-19 (dated by TCRdb to between 2020 and 2023). To identify antigen-specific CD4+ T cell clonotypes by their expansion, the ViraFEST assay first stimulated PBMC with viral peptide pools and then applied TCR sequencing. After roughly 11 days of culture, CD4+ T cells were isolated with the EasySep CD4+ T cell isolation kit. Healthy vaccine recipients had no prior SARS-CoV-2 infection, confirmed by negative nucleocapsid antibodies before and after vaccination. These receptors' antigens are unknown. Libraries were prepared through the immunoSEQ multiplex PCR assay. As stored in TCRdb, this immuneACCESS dataset retains in-frame rearrangements with V and J assigned. A fraction of the clones does not appear; measured against another copy, unresolved V genes explain less than half of the discrepancy, and the remainder lacks a known reason. The sample data list 77,000 or so clones, and 78% of these were observed just once. The ten largest clones take up roughly 10% of the sample.

The source material was CD4+ T cells from PBMCs cultured with SARS-CoV-2 spike peptides, sampled before COVID-19 vaccination. Per the publication, the cell subset or site label means: SARS-CoV-2 spike overlapping peptide pool stimulation. These receptors all come from a human donor who received a COVID-19 vaccine.

This clone was observed once. CDR3 DNA sequence: TGTGCCACCAATACCGGGACAGGATCCACCGGGGAGCTGTTTTTT. It codes for CATNTGTGSTGELFF. This sequence joins TRBV24-1 and TRBJ2-2; TRBD1 matches 8 bases. The junction had 8 bases not matched to a gene; V was cut back by 8 bases and J by 4 bases. In germline, CDR1 is KGHDR, CDR2 SFDVKD. The CDR3 contains 15 residues.

This clone showed up just a few times. The V and J genes are TRBV5-5 and TRBJ1-1; D ambiguous. Deletions cut 0 bases from V and 2 bases from J, with 8 bases between. This CDR3 has 14 residues. Germline loops: CDR1 SGHKS, CDR2 YYEKEE (reference sequence). For the CDR3, the DNA is TGTGCCAGCAGCTTGGCCGCTTTCAACACTGAAGCTTTCTTT. Translation gives CASSLAAFNTEAFF.

The CDR3 DNA reads TGTGCCAGCAGTGAATCAGGTTCTGTCTACACCTTC. This encodes CASSESGSVYTF. This sequence joins TRBV2 and TRBJ1-2; D call uncertain. Germline V CDR1 and CDR2: SNHLY, FYNNEI. CDR3 length equals 12 residues. Trimming shortened V by 2 bases and J by 10 bases, and 11 bases separated the two germline ends.

The chain recombines TRBV7-2 with TRBJ1-1; no reliable D call. Germline V gene sequence: CDR1 SGHTA, CDR2 FQGNSA. V was trimmed by 0 bases and J by 2 bases, leaving 10 bases between them. This CDR3 has 15 residues. The CDR3 is CASSLATVSNTEAFF. The CDR3 nucleotides read TGTGCCAGCAGCTTAGCGACGGTCTCTAACACTGAAGCTTTCTTT.

The chain recombines TRBV28 with TRBJ1-5, with TRBD1 as a possible D gene (6 bases). Germline V gene sequence: CDR1 MDHEN, CDR2 SYDVKM. This CDR3 is built from 14 residues. Trimming cost V 6 bases and J 4 bases, with 13 bases left between them. The CDR3 nucleotides are TGTGCCAGCAGGGCCGGACAGTATAATCAGCCCCAGCATTTT. Its translation: CASRAGQYNQPQHF.

V gene TRBV7-2 combines with J gene TRBJ2-1; the match to TRBD1 covers 10 bases. After removal of 4 bases from V and 7 bases from J, the junction contained 10 bases not matched to a gene. CDR3 length: 16 residues. Germline-derived CDR1 and CDR2 are SGHTA and FQGNSA. The CDR3 DNA is TGTGCCAGCAGCTCGACCGGGACAGGGGTTTGGAATGAGCAGTTCTTC. This codes for CASSSTGTGVWNEQFF.

V and J are TRBV6-5 and TRBJ2-5; 8 nucleotides align to TRBD1. V shed 2 bases, J shed 4 bases, and the junction held 3 bases outside the gene matches. From germline, CDR1 is MNHEY and CDR2 SVGAGI. This CDR3 has 14 amino acids. CDR3 in amino acids: CASSYQTGVETQYF. The CDR3, as DNA: TGTGCCAGCAGTTACCAGACAGGGGTAGAGACCCAGTACTTC.

This clone was seen only once. The rearrangement uses TRBV5-1 and TRBJ1-4, with 7 bases that match TRBD1. CDR3 length: 14 amino acids. The V segment lost 5 bases and the J segment 5 bases; nucleotides outside the gene matches: 6. Germline-derived CDR1 and CDR2 are SGHRS and YFSETQ. CDR3 region: CASRDRAGNEKLFF. The CDR3, as DNA: TGCGCCAGCAGAGACAGGGCTGGGAATGAAAAACTGTTTTTT. The full variable domain, in which reference TRBV5-1 and TRBJ1-4 provide the parts outside the CDR3, is KAGVTQTPRYLIKTRGQQVTLSCSPISGHRSVSWYQQTPGQGLQFLFEYFSETQRNKGNFPGRFSGRQFSNSRSEMNVSTLELGDSALYLCASRDRAGNEKLFFGSGTQLSVL.

The rearrangement uses TRBV5-1 and TRBJ2-2, with D possibly called TRBD1 or TRBD2 (5 bases each). V gave up 3 bases and J gave up 0 bases, with 12 bases separating them. Germline CDR1 SGHRS, CDR2 YFSETQ. The CDR3 loop spans 16 amino acids. The CDR3 sequence is CASSSGQPTNTGELFF. Written as DNA, the CDR3 is TGCGCCAGCAGCTCGGGGCAGCCGACGAACACCGGGGAGCTGTTTTTT.

The chain uses TRBV6-5 and TRBJ1-2; D call uncertain. Trimming removed 8 bases at V and 2 bases at J, with 18 bases between. This CDR3 comprises 15 residues. Germline V gives CDR1 MNHEY, CDR2 SVGAGI. CDR3 coding DNA: TGTGCCAGCGGAATCGGAGGAAGACCAAACTATGGCTACACCTTC. It encodes CASGIGGRPNYGYTF.

This clone was picked up a small number of times. CDR3 nucleotides: TGTGCCAGCAGGCCCACGGGATCCTACGAGCAGTACGTC. Its translation is CASRPTGSYEQYV. V gene TRBV6-5 combines with J gene TRBJ2-7; D may be TRBD2 (5 bases). Trimming removed 6 bases from V and 1 base from J, with 10 bases in between. The CDR3 totals 13 residues. Per germline, CDR1 MNHEY and CDR2 SVGAGI.

The CDR3 bases are TGTGCCAGCAGCCAAGTGGGCTATGGCTACACCTTC. Its protein is CASSQVGYGYTF. The V call is TRBV3-1 (or the pseudogene TRBV3-2), the J call TRBJ1-2, with D unclear. Germline V gene data show CDR1 as LGHDT and CDR2 as YNNKEL (reference sequence). V gave up 1 base and J gave up 4 bases, with 4 bases separating them. The length of the CDR3 is 12 residues.

This chain joins TRBV24-1 and TRBJ1-1; D is perhaps TRBD1 (5 bases). The ends were cut back, 5 bases at V and 4 bases at J, with 13 bases in the middle. Germline V gene sequence: CDR1 KGHDR, CDR2 SFDVKD. The CDR3 extends over 14 amino acids. CDR3 in amino acids: CATSAAGGGTEAFF. Written as DNA, the CDR3 is TGTGCCACCAGTGCCGCTGGGGGGGGCACTGAAGCTTTCTTT.

This clone was seen once. The chain carries TRBV7-8 and TRBJ1-1; 7 nucleotides agree with TRBD1. J was trimmed by 2 bases and V by 6 bases; bases with no gene match: 12. In germline, CDR1 is SGHVS, CDR2 FQNEAQ. This CDR3 is built from 16 residues. The CDR3 DNA sequence: TGTGCCAGCAGACGGTCCGGGACAGCGGGAAACACTGAAGCTTTCTTT. Its protein product is CASRRSGTAGNTEAFF.

This clone was counted once. V usage is TRBV7-2 and J usage is TRBJ1-6; D not certain. The V end was cut by 5 bases, the J end by 9 bases, with 11 bases between. Looked up from germline, CDR1 is SGHTA and CDR2 is FQGNSA. The CDR3 covers 13 residues. CDR3 loop: CASSPDWGSPLHF. For the CDR3, the DNA is TGTGCCAGCAGCCCCGACTGGGGTTCACCCCTCCACTTT.

About this clone itself: Other nucleotide sequences from this sample produce the same CDR3. V usage is TRBV2 and J usage is TRBJ2-5; D is undetermined. CDR1 and CDR2 (germline): SNHLY, FYNNEI. The CDR3 covers 11 residues. Trimming removed 2 bases from V and 7 bases from J, with 5 bases in between. CDR3 DNA: TGTGCCAGCAGTGAACTTGGGACCCAGTACTTC. Protein product: CASSELGTQYF.

The chain links TRBV12-5 to TRBJ1-3; TRBD1 might be the D (5 bases). CDR3 length equals 15 residues. Trimming stripped 6 bases from V and 8 bases from J, with 20 bases between. The germline V gene encodes CDR1 LGHNT and CDR2 FRNRAP. The CDR3 loop reads CASGAGRLSSDTIYF. The CDR3 bases are TGTGCTAGTGGCGCGGGACGGTTAAGTTCCGACACCATATATTTT.

This clone was seen a handful of times. This chain uses TRBV3-1 (or the pseudogene TRBV3-2) with TRBJ2-5; weak D call: TRBD1 (6 bases). Germline V lookup: CDR1 LGHDT, CDR2 YNNKEL (reference sequence). Trimming took off 0 bases at V and 7 bases at J, with 12 bases between the two ends. The CDR3 has 14 amino acids. The CDR3 DNA sequence: TGTGCCAGCAGCCAAGACGCGCCAGGGGCGACCCAGTACTTC. Amino acids: CASSQDAPGATQYF.